This T cell receptor (beta chain) was recovered during a study of low-dose radiotherapy and immunotherapy resistance in tumors. Many counts were recorded for this clonotype. The trim removed 4 bases at V and 3 bases at J, leaving 7 bases unmatched. This CDR3 spans 15 amino acids. The germline V gene has CDR1 SGHTA and CDR2 FQGNSA. Alpha- and beta-chain coverage of first-strand cDNA came from TRAV- and TRBV-specific primers. TCRs were amplified for about 18 PCR cycles with a constant-region primer and V-primer adapter. The mRNA which had been isolated was amplified by in vitro transcription. One entry per CDR3 protein results from TCRdb running MiXCR on the reads. The profile shows around 79,000 distinct CDR3 sequences, 18% of them singletons. Time point noted: before trial treatment. The donors, trial participants, received nivolumab, ipilimumab, aspirin, low-dose cyclophosphamide and low-dose radiotherapy.

This sequence was found in a male donor with prostate cancer. Sequencing used PBMCs, obtained before treatment. The chain recombines TRBV7-2 with TRBJ2-7; 9 bases line up with TRBD1. This chain's CDR3 is CASSSGQGLIYEQYF. DNA of the CDR3: TGTGCCAGCAGCTCCGGACAGGGGTTAATCTACGAGCAGTACTTC.